Below, 14 T cell receptor beta chains from the same sample are listed, as sequenced in a study of Graves' ophthalmopathy and Graves' hyperthyroidism. CDR3 regions of TCR beta were amplified from RNA transcripts. The authors performed first-round RT-PCR with HTBI primers and then a second-round multiplex PCR. TCRdb reanalysed the multiplex PCR reads using MiXCR and keeps one entry per CDR3 protein. Seen here are 150,000 to 200,000 distinct CDR3 sequences, roughly two fifths observed once, and the top ten hold 8% to 9%. The sequenced sample was peripheral blood. Source of these receptors: a man aged 25-40 years with Graves' ophthalmopathy.

The V call is TRBV28, the J call TRBJ1-1; 7 nucleotides align to TRBD1. The length of the CDR3 is 14 residues. Germline values: CDR1 MDHEN, CDR2 SYDVKM. J gave up 1 base and V 7 bases, and 6 bases lay outside the gene matches. The CDR3 coding sequence is TGTGCCAGCACGTACGGGACAGCGAACACTGAAGCTTTCTTT. Amino acids: CASTYGTANTEAFF.

This clonotype was detected ten times or more. The V and J genes are TRBV30 and TRBJ1-5; 8 positions match TRBD1. Trimming removed 3 bases from V and 2 bases from J; junction bases left unmatched: 6. The CDR3 has 15 residues. Germline V gives CDR1 GTSNPN, CDR2 SVGIG (reference sequence). This CDR3 is CAWRTPGQGNQPQHF. As DNA, the CDR3 is TGTGCCTGGAGAACCCCGGGACAGGGCAATCAGCCCCAGCATTTT.

Ten or more counts support this clonotype. V usage is TRBV27 and J usage is TRBJ1-2; the match to TRBD1 covers 9 bases. This CDR3 comprises 15 residues. CDR1 is MNHEY and CDR2 is SMNVEV in the germline V gene (reference sequence). J gave up 6 bases and V 4 bases, and 9 bases lay outside the gene matches. DNA for the CDR3: TGTGCCAGCAGTTCCCTAGCCGGGACAGGGAATGGCTACACCTTC. Its protein product is CASSSLAGTGNGYTF.

This clonotype has at least ten counts. The V and J genes are TRBV6-5 and TRBJ2-7; a possible D gene is TRBD2 (5 bases). Trimming stripped 4 bases from V and 0 bases from J, with 13 bases between. The CDR3 runs to 15 residues. Germline CDR1 is MNHEY and CDR2 is SVGAGI. The CDR3 sequence is CASSFLPEGSYEQYF. The CDR3 DNA follows: TGTGCCAGCAGTTTCCTGCCAGAGGGCTCCTACGAGCAGTACTTC.

The chain recombines TRBV6-5 with TRBJ2-5; 9 nucleotides align to TRBD1. The V gene's germline CDR1 is MNHEY and CDR2 SVGAGI. The CDR3 is 16 residues long. After removal of 4 bases from V and 2 bases from J, the junction contained 8 bases not matched to a gene. The CDR3 DNA follows: TGTGCCAGCAGTTTGGGACAGGGAGGGTCACAAGAGACCCAGTACTTC. This codes for CASSLGQGGSQETQYF.

The table lists this clonotype with a count of one. CDR3 sequence: CASSLSGFVVDEAFF. The CDR3 DNA follows: TGTGCCAGCAGTTTATCGGGGTTTGTCGTAGATGAAGCTTTCTTT. The chain combines TRBV28 with TRBJ1-1; D not certain. CDR3 length: 15 residues. Germline CDR1 MDHEN, CDR2 SYDVKM. Trimming cost V 1 base and J 7 bases, with 16 bases left between them.

This clonotype was seen repeatedly, ten times or more. The V and J genes are TRBV3-1 and TRBJ2-5; D possibly corresponds to TRBD1 (5 bases). Trimming stripped 2 bases from V and 5 bases from J, with 12 bases between. The CDR3 extends over 14 amino acids. CDR1 is LGHDT and CDR2 is YNNKEL in the germline V gene (reference sequence). The CDR3 protein is CASSQSSGRETQYF. The CDR3 nucleotides read TGTGCCAGCAGCCAAAGTTCAGGGCGGGAGACCCAGTACTTC.

This clonotype was counted at least ten times. As DNA, the CDR3 is TGCAGCGTTGATGGGACAGGGTCCTACGAGCAGTACTTC. Residues: CSVDGTGSYEQYF. The V call is TRBV29-1, the J call TRBJ2-7, with TRBD1 matching 9 bases. Germline V gene lookup returns CDR1 SQVTM and CDR2 ANQGSEA. The CDR3 length is 13 residues. V dropped 3 bases and J dropped 1; count of bases not matched to a gene: 1.

Comments on this clonotype: The junction shows a germline mismatch at one end, possibly a read error. The V call is TRBV7-2, the J call TRBJ2-5; 7 positions agree with TRBD2. The CDR3 is 14 residues long. Germline-derived CDR1 and CDR2 are SGHTA and FQGNSA. CDR3 DNA sequence: TGTGCCAGCAGACCGGGAGGTTACCAAGGGACCCAGTACTTC. This codes for CASRPGGYQGTQYF.

The chain recombines TRBV20-1 with TRBJ2-7; weak D call: TRBD2 (5 bases). This CDR3 is 13 amino acids long. The germline V gene encodes CDR1 DFQATT and CDR2 SNEGSKA (reference sequence). Trimming left V 5 bases short and J 5 bases short, with 16 bases between. Here the CDR3 DNA reads TGCAGTGCTGAGCCGGGATCAGGCCACGAGCAGTACTTC. Translating it yields CSAEPGSGHEQYF.

This clonotype was observed many times. The rearrangement joins TRBV20-1 to TRBJ2-7, with D maybe TRBD1 (5 bases). V was clipped by 0 bases and J by 3 bases, with 15 bases between them. Germline CDR1 is DFQATT and CDR2 is SNEGSKA (reference sequence). CDR3 size: 15 residues. The CDR3 bases are TGCAGTGCTAGAGATCGCCCCAGGGAACTCTACGAGCAGTACTTC. This codes for CSARDRPRELYEQYF.

This clonotype was counted ten times or more. J is TRBJ2-2 and V is TRBV7-2; D unresolved. The germline CDR1 and CDR2 sequences are SGHTA and FQGNSA. V lost 3 bases and J lost 3, with 2 bases in between. This CDR3 comprises 12 residues. The DNA of the CDR3 is TGTGCCAGCAGCTTCGACACCGGGGAGCTGTTTTTT. This sequence encodes CASSFDTGELFF.

V usage is TRBV6-4 and J usage is TRBJ1-2, with D uncertain. The CDR3 spans 13 residues. Trimming removed 5 bases at V and 8 bases at J, with 15 bases between. Germline CDR1 and CDR2: MRHNA and SNTAGT. The CDR3 nucleotides read TGTGCCAGCAGTTTAGAACGGATGGTCGGCTACACCTTC. This codes for CASSLERMVGYTF.

J is TRBJ2-7 and V is TRBV2; TRBD2 matches at 7 bases. Germline CDR1 is SNHLY and CDR2 is FYNNEI. The CDR3 runs to 15 residues. V shed 2 bases and J 2 bases; nucleotides not matched to a gene: 6. The CDR3 DNA is TGTGCCAGCAGTGAAACGCTAGCGGTAGCCTACGAGCAGTACTTC. It encodes CASSETLAVAYEQYF.